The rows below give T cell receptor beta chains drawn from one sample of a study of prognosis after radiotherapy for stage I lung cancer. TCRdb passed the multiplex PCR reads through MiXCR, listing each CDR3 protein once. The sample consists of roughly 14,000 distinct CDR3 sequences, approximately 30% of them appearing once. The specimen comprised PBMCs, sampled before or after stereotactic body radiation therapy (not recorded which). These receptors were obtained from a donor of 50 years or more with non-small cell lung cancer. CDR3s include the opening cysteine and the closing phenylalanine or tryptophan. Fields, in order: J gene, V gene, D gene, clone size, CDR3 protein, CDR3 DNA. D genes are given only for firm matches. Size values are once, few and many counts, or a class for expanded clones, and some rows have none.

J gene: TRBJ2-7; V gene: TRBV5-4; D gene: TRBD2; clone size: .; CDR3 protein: CASSLGGAGGRSVEQYF; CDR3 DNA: TGTGCCAGCAGCTTGGGGGGGGCGGGGGGGCGATCTGTCGAGCAGTACTTC
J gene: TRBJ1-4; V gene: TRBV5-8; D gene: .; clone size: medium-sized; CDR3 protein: CASSPFGWTNEKLFF; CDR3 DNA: TGTGCCAGCAGCCCCTTCGGATGGACTAATGAAAAACTGTTTTTT
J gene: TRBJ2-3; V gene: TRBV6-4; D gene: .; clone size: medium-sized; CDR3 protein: CASSDQGGNTQYF; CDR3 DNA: TGTGCCAGCAGTGACCAGGGTGGAAATACGCAGTATTTT
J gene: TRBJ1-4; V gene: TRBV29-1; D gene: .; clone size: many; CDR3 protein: CSARGQNNEKLFF; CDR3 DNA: TGCAGCGCCCGGGGCCAAAATAATGAAAAACTGTTTTTT
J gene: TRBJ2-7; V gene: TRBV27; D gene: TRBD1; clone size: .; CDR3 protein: CASLQPGQTYEQYF; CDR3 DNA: TGTGCCAGTTTACAACCGGGACAGACCTACGAGCAGTACTTC
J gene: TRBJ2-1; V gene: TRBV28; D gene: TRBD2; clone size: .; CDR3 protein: CASRTRIRYSGRRNEQFF; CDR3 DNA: TGTGCCAGCAGAACACGAATTCGCTATAGCGGGAGGCGGAATGAGCAGTTCTTC
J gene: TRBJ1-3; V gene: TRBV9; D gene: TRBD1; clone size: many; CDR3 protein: CASSTLGTGGNTIYF; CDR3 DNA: TGTGCCAGCAGCACATTAGGGACAGGGGGAAACACCATATATTTT
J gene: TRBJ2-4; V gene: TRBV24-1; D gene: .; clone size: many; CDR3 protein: CATSDPSGRNIQYF; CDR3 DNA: TGTGCCACCAGTGACCCCTCGGGCAGAAACATTCAGTACTTC
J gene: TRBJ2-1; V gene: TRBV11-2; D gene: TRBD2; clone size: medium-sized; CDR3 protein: CASSSTPKRGIYEQFF; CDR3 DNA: TGTGCCAGCAGCTCGACCCCTAAGCGGGGAATCTATGAGCAGTTCTTC
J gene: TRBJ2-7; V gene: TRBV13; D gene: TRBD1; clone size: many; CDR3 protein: CASSLRQGRREQYF; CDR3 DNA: TGTGCCAGCAGCTTAAGACAGGGCCGGAGGGAGCAGTACTTC
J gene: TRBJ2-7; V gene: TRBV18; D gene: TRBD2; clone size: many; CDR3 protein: CASSSRGSSMYEQYF; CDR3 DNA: TGTGCCAGCTCATCGCGCGGGAGTAGTATGTACGAGCAGTACTTC
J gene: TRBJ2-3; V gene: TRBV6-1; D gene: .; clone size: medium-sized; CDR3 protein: CASLPTQRTSTDTQYF; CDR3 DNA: TGTGCCAGCCTACCTACTCAGCGGACTAGCACAGATACGCAGTATTTT
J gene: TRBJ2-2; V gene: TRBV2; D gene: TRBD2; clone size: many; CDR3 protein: CASHSGRAVGELFF; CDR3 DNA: TGTGCCAGCCATAGCGGGAGGGCGGTCGGGGAGCTGTTTTTT
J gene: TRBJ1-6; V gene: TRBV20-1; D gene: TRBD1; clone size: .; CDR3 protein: CSASSPGTGAYSLLHF; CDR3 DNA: TGCAGTGCTAGCAGTCCCGGGACAGGGGCTTATTCACTCCTCCACTTT
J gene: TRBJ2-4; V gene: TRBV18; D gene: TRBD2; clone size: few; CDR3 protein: CASSPPGGGKNIQYF; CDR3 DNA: TGTGCCAGCTCACCACCGGGGGGGGGAAAAAACATTCAGTACTTC
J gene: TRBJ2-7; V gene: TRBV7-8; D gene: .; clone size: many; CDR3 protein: CASSPSRPPTYEQYF; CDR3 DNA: TGTGCCAGCAGCCCGTCCCGGCCTCCAACCTACGAGCAGTACTTC
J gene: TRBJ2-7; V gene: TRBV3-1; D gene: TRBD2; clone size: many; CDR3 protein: CASSLLGQGGREQYF; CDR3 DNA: TGTGCCAGCAGCCTCCTGGGGCAGGGAGGGCGCGAGCAGTACTTC
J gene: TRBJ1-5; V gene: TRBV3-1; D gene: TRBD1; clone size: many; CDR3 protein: CASSQAGGGHQPQHF; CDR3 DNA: TGTGCCAGCAGCCAAGCGGGAGGGGGCCATCAGCCCCAGCATTTT
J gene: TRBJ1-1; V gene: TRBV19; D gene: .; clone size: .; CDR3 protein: CASHGLANTEAFF; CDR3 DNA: TGTGCCAGCCATGGGCTGGCAAACACTGAAGCTTTCTTT
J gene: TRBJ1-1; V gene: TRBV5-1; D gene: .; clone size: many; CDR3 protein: CASSFISENTEAFF; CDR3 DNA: TGCGCCAGCAGCTTTATTTCCGAGAACACTGAAGCTTTCTTT
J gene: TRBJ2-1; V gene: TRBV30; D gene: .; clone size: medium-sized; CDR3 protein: CAWVQRGPGDEQFF; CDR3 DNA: TGTGCCTGGGTCCAAAGGGGACCTGGGGATGAGCAGTTCTTC
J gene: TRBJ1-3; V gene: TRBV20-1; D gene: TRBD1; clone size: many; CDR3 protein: CSAPVTGEGNTIYF; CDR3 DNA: TGCAGTGCGCCGGTTACAGGGGAGGGAAACACCATATATTTT
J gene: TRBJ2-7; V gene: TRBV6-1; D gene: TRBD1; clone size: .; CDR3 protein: CASRVRQGNYEQYF; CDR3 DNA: TGTGCCAGCAGAGTAAGACAGGGGAACTACGAGCAGTACTTC
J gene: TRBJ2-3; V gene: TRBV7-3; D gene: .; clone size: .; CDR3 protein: CASSSVGEGDAQYF; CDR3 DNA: TGTGCCAGCAGCTCGGTTGGAGAGGGAGATGCGCAGTATTTT
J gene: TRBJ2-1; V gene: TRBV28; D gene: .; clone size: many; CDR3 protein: CASSSGVWTYNEQFF; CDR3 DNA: TGTGCCAGCAGTTCGGGGGTATGGACCTACAATGAGCAGTTCTTC
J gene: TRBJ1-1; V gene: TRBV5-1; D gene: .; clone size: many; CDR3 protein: CASSSWGTEAFF; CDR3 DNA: TGCGCCAGCAGCTCCTGGGGCACTGAAGCTTTCTTT
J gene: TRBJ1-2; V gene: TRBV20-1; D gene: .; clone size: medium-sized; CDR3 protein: CSARDNLVYGYTF; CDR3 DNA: TGCAGTGCTAGAGACAATCTAGTCTATGGCTACACCTTC
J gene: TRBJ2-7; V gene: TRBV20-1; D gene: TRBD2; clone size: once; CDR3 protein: CSALSGSAYEQYF; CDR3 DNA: TGTAGTGCTCTTAGCGGGAGTGCCTACGAGCAGTACTTC
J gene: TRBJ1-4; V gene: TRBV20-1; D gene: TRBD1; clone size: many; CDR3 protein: CSASAGGGSEKLFF; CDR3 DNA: TGCAGTGCTAGCGCAGGGGGCGGTAGTGAAAAACTGTTTTTT
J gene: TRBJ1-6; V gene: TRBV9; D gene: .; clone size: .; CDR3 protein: CGSAPNSPLHF; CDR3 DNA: TGTGGCAGCGCCCCCAATTCACCCCTCCACTTT
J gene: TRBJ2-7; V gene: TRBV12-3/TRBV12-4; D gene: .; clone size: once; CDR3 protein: CAGSLWAGDRLEQYF; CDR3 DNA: TGTGCCGGCAGTTTATGGGCAGGGGATCGCCTCGAGCAGTACTTC
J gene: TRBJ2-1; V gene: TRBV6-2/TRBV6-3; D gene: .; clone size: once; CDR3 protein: CASSYPPAEYNEQFF; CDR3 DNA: TGTGCCAGCAGTTATCCTCCAGCGGAATACAATGAGCAGTTCTTC
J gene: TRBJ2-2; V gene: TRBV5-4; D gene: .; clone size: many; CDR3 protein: CASSTSGVGGELFF; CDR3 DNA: TGTGCCAGCAGCACCTCAGGGGTCGGCGGGGAGCTGTTTTTT
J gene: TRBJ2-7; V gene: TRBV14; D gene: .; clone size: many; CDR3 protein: CASSQGLRRVEQYF; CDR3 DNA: TGTGCCAGCAGCCAAGGGTTGAGGAGGGTCGAGCAGTACTTC
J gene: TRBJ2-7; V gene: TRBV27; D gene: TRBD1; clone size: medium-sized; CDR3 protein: CASSQEGAHYEQYF; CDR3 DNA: TGTGCCAGCAGCCAAGAGGGGGCCCACTACGAGCAGTACTTC
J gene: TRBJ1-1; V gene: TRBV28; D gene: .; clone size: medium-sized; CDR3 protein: CASSLVGPANTEAFF; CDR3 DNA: TGTGCCAGCAGTTTAGTGGGTCCGGCGAACACTGAAGCTTTCTTT
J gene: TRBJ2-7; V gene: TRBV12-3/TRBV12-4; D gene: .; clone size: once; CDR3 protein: CASSFGQGIDQYF; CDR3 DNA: TGTGCCAGCAGTTTCGGCCAGGGGATCGACCAGTACTTC
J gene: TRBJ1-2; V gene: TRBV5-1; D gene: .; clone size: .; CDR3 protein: CASSLEQGWDGYTF; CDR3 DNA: TGCGCCAGCAGCTTGGAACAAGGATGGGATGGCTACACCTTC
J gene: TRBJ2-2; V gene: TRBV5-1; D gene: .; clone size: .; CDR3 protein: CASSLTNTGELFF; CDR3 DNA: TGCGCCAGCAGCTTAACGAACACCGGGGAGCTGTTTTTT
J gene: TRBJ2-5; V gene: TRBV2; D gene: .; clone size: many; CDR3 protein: CASSEGPLGTQYF; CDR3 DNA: TGTGCCAGCAGTGAGGGCCCACTCGGGACCCAGTACTTC
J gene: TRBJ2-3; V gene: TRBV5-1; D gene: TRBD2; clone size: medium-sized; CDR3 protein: CASSLALAGAGDTQYF; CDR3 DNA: TGCGCCAGCAGCTTGGCCCTAGCGGGAGCAGGAGATACGCAGTATTTT
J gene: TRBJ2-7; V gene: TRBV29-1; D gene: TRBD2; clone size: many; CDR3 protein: CSVVPGLAGEDEQYF; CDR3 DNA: TGCAGCGTAGTCCCGGGACTAGCGGGAGAAGACGAGCAGTACTTC
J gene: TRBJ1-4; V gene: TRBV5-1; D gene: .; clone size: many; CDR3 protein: CASSLSGSDEKLFF; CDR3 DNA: TGCGCCAGCAGCTTGTCTGGGAGTGATGAAAAACTGTTTTTT
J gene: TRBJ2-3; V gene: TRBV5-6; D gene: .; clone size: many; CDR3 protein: CASSQTDTQYF; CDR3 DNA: TGTGCCAGCAGCCAAACGGATACGCAGTATTTT
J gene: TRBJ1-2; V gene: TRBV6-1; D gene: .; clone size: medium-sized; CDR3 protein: CASSQTVYGYTF; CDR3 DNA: TGTGCCAGCAGCCAAACAGTCTATGGCTACACCTTC
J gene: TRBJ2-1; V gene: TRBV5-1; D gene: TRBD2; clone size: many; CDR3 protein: CASSSGLGAYNEQFF; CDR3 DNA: TGCGCCAGCAGCTCCGGACTAGGGGCCTACAATGAGCAGTTCTTC
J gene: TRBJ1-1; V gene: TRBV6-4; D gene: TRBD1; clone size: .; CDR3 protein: CASSDSYRGTEAFF; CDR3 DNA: TGTGCCAGCAGTGACTCGTACAGGGGGACTGAAGCTTTCTTT
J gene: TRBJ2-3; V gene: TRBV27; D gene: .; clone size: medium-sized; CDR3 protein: CASSLSAQGPGTQYF; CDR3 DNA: TGTGCCAGCAGTTTAAGTGCCCAGGGGCCAGGTACGCAGTATTTT
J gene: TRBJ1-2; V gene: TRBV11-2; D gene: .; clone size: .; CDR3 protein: CASSPGAGGNYGYTF; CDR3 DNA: TGTGCCAGCAGCCCAGGGGCGGGGGGAAACTATGGCTACACCTTC
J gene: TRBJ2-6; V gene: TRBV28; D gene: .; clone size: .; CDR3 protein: CASSLGAGANVLTF; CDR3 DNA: TGTGCCAGCAGTTTGGGAGCGGGCGCCAATGTCCTGACTTTC
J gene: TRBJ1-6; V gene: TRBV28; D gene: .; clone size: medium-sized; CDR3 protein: CASSPQTGESPLHF; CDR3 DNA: TGTGCCAGCAGCCCGCAGACAGGAGAGTCACCCCTCCACTTT
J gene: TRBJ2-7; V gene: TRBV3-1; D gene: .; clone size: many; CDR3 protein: CASSLQGAAGQYF; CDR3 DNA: TGTGCCAGCAGCCTCCAGGGAGCGGCGGGGCAGTACTTC